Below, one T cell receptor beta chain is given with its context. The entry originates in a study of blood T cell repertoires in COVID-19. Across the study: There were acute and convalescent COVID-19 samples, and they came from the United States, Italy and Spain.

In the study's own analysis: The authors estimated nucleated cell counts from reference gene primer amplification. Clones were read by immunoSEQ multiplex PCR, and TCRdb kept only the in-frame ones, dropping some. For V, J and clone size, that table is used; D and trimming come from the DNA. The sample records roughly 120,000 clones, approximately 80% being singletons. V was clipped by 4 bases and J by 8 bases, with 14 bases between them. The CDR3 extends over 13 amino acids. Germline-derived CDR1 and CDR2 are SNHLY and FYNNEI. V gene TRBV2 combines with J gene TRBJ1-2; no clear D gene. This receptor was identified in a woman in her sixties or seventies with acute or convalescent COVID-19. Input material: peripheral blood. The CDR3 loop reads CASSGWRARGYTF. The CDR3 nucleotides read TGTGCCAGCAGTGGATGGAGGGCTCGGGGCTACACCTTC.